The entry that follows covers one T cell receptor beta chain sequence. Method: immunoSEQ multiplex PCR; TCRdb's copy keeps in-frame clones and lacks some. The sample consists of some 100,000 clones, 88% of them appearing once. CDR1 and CDR2 from the germline V gene are MNHEY and SMNVEV (reference sequence). Deletions cut 8 bases from V and 5 bases from J, with 10 bases between. This CDR3 region has 11 residues. This record comes from a study of control samples from healthy donors and cancer patients. The sample was blood. V and J are TRBV27 and TRBJ2-7; D not certain. The origin of this receptor is a man aged 25 to 45 in good health. The CDR3 nucleotides are TGTGCCAGCTGGAACTACGACGAGCAGTACTTC. Protein product: CASWNYDEQYF.